The present entry profiles one T cell receptor (beta chain) with its context. Its antigen is not known. These data belong to a study of cytomegalovirus exposure and HLA in healthy donors. Overall study results and limits: Researchers catalogued about 150 TCR beta chains as cytomegalovirus-associated.

This CDR3 has 15 residues. From germline, CDR1 is MNHNS and CDR2 SASEGT. The V end was cut by 6 bases, the J end by 2 bases, with 17 bases between. The PCR had 60 Vbeta and 13 Jbeta primers. Here immunoSEQ multiplex PCR was the method, and the copy in TCRdb shows in-frame clones only, minus some. The sample includes approximately 120,000 clones, approximately 80% of them seen just once. The source of this sequence is a man in his forties or fifties in good health and CMV-seronegative. This sequence joins TRBV6-1 and TRBJ2-7, with D tentatively TRBD1 (6 bases). The source material was PBMCs. As DNA, the CDR3 is TGTGCCAGCAGACGTCGGACAGTCAGGCCCTACGAGCAGTACTTC. This codes for CASRRRTVRPYEQYF.